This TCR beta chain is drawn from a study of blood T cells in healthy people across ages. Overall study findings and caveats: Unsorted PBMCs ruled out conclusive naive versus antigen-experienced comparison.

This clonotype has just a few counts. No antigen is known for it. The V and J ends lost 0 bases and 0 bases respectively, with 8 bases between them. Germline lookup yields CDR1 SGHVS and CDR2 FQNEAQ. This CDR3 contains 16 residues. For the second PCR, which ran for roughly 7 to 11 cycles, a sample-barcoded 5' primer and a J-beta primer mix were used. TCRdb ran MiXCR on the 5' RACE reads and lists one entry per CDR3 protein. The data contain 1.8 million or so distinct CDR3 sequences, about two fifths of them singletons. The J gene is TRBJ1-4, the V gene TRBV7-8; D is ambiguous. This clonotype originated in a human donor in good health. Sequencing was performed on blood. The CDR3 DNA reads TGTGCCAGCAGCTTAGCGTCAAGGGCAACTAATGAAAAACTGTTTTTT. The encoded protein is CASSLASRATNEKLFF.